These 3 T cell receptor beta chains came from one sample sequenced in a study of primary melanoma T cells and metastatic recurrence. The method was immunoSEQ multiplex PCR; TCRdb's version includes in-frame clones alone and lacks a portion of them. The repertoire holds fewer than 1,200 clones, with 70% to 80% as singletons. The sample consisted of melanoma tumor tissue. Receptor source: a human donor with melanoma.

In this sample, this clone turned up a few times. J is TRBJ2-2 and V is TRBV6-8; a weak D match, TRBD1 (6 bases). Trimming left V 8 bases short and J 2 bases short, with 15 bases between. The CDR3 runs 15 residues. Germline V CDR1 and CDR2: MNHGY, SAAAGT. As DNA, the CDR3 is TGTGCCAGCGGATCCGGACAGTTAAACACCGGGGAGCTGTTTTTT. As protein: CASGSGQLNTGELFF.

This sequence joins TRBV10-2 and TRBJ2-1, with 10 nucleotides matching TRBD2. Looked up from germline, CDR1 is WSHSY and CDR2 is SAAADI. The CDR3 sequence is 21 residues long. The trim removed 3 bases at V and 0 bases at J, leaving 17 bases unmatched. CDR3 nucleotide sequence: TGCGCCAGCAGTGACCCAGGATTAGCGGGAGGCCTTCTAAGCTCCTACAATGAGCAGTTCTTC. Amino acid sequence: CASSDPGLAGGLLSSYNEQFF.

CDR3 nucleotide sequence: TGTGCCAGTAGTAGGGGTGGGAACACTGAAGCTTTCTTT. As protein: CASSRGGNTEAFF. The V call is TRBV19, the J call TRBJ1-1; the D is unclear. The CDR3 has 13 residues. V lost 4 bases and J lost 1, with 7 bases in between. Germline CDR1 reads LNHDA; CDR2 reads SQIVND (reference sequence).